This T cell receptor (beta chain) was documented in a study of T cell repertoires in cytomegalovirus infection. Study-wide results and limits: Totalled public TCR beta family frequency picked out people who carried CMV plus the relevant HLA.

This CDR3 spans 13 amino acids. CDR1 SGHAT and CDR2 FQNNGV come from the germline V gene. V lost 5 bases and J lost 9, with 14 bases in between. One entry per CDR3 protein, called by TCRdb with MiXCR from the reads. The sample has about 470,000 distinct CDR3 sequences; 42% are singletons. This clonotype is a singleton in its sample. The target antigen is unknown. This clonotype originated in a human donor in good health (CMV status not recorded). Some clones in this sample may be carry-over from other donors' samples. This material consisted of cultured PBMCs, taken from culture after CMV antigen stimulation. The chain joins TRBV11-2 to TRBJ1-5; D possibly corresponds to TRBD1 (6 bases). The CDR3 loop is CASSRGGLGPQHF. CDR3 nucleotide sequence: TGTGCCAGCAGCCGCGGGGGCCTCGGGCCCCAGCATTTT.